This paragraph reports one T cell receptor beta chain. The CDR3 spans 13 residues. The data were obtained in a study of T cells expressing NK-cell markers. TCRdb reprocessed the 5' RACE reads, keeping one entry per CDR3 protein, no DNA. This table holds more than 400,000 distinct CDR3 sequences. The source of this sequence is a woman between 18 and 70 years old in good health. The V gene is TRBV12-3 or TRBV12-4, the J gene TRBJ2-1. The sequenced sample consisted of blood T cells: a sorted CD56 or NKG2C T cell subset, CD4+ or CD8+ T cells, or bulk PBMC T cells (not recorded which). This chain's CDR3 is CASSLPGVNEQFF.